Listed below are T cell receptor beta chains from one sample, sequenced in a study of beta chain features in type 1 diabetes. The protocol was immunoSEQ multiplex PCR, while the TCRdb copy is restricted to in-frame clones and leaves out a portion. The table records around 250,000 clones, around 22% of them present only once. The sample taken for sequencing was naive CD4+ T cells from blood. The source is a woman aged 25 to 39 with type 1 diabetes. The CDR3 runs from the conserved cysteine through the conserved F or W. The D gene is left open where the match is weak. Only part of the rows carry a size: once, few, many, or a class if the clone is expanded.

cdr3_nt: TGCGCCAGCAGCTTGGTGGGGGAGGTGGAGCAGTACTTC
cdr3_aa: CASSLVGEVEQYF
d_call: -
v_call: TRBV5-1
j_call: TRBJ2-7
clone_size: few

cdr3_nt: TGTGCCAGCAGCTTAACGGGGTACGAGCAGTACTTC
cdr3_aa: CASSLTGYEQYF
d_call: -
v_call: TRBV7-9
j_call: TRBJ2-7
clone_size: -

cdr3_nt: TGCAGCTTCCTAGCGGGACACCTCACAGATACGCAGTATTTT
cdr3_aa: CSFLAGHLTDTQYF
d_call: TRBD2
v_call: TRBV29-1
j_call: TRBJ2-3
clone_size: few

cdr3_nt: TGTGCCAGCAGCGTAGCTCCGGGACAGGGCACAGATACGCAGTATTTT
cdr3_aa: CASSVAPGQGTDTQYF
d_call: TRBD1
v_call: TRBV9
j_call: TRBJ2-3
clone_size: few

cdr3_nt: TGCACCAGCAGCCAAATAGATTGGCGACTAGCGGCGGAAGAGACCCAGTACTTC
cdr3_aa: CTSSQIDWRLAAEETQYF
d_call: -
v_call: TRBV1
j_call: TRBJ2-5
clone_size: -

cdr3_nt: TGTGCCAGCAGCGTAGCAACTAGCGGGAGCCTCCAAGAGACCCAGTACTTC
cdr3_aa: CASSVATSGSLQETQYF
d_call: TRBD2
v_call: TRBV9
j_call: TRBJ2-5
clone_size: -

cdr3_nt: TGCAGCGTTGCCTTCGGGAGTGAGGATACGCAGTATTTT
cdr3_aa: CSVAFGSEDTQYF
d_call: -
v_call: TRBV29-1
j_call: TRBJ2-3
clone_size: -

cdr3_nt: TGCAGCGCCAGATCGGACAGGGCTGGAGAGACCCAGTACTTC
cdr3_aa: CSARSDRAGETQYF
d_call: TRBD1
v_call: TRBV29-1
j_call: TRBJ2-5
clone_size: few

cdr3_nt: TGTGCCAGCAGTGCGACAGGGTCCTACGAGCAGTACTTC
cdr3_aa: CASSATGSYEQYF
d_call: TRBD1
v_call: TRBV2
j_call: TRBJ2-7
clone_size: -

cdr3_nt: TGCAGCGTTGAAGACCCAGGGCGAATGGGTGGCTACACCTTC
cdr3_aa: CSVEDPGRMGGYTF
d_call: -
v_call: TRBV29-1
j_call: TRBJ1-2
clone_size: -

cdr3_nt: TGTGCCAGCAGCATACAGGGGCCCAACACCGGGGAGCTGTTTTTT
cdr3_aa: CASSIQGPNTGELFF
d_call: TRBD1
v_call: TRBV7-3
j_call: TRBJ2-2
clone_size: -

cdr3_nt: TGCAGTGCTTCAGGGGCAGATACGCAGTATTTT
cdr3_aa: CSASGADTQYF
d_call: -
v_call: TRBV20-1
j_call: TRBJ2-3
clone_size: -

cdr3_nt: TGCGCCAGCAGCACCGGACAGGGAGGATCAGAGACCCAGTACTTC
cdr3_aa: CASSTGQGGSETQYF
d_call: TRBD1
v_call: TRBV5-1
j_call: TRBJ2-5
clone_size: -

cdr3_nt: TGTGCCGGGGGGTACGACGGCAATCAGCCCCAGCATTTT
cdr3_aa: CAGGYDGNQPQHF
d_call: -
v_call: TRBV30
j_call: TRBJ1-5
clone_size: -

cdr3_nt: TGTGCCTGGGCGGCGGGAGGGGAGACCCAGTACTTC
cdr3_aa: CAWAAGGETQYF
d_call: TRBD2
v_call: TRBV30
j_call: TRBJ2-5
clone_size: few

cdr3_nt: TGTGCCAGCAGCTGGGCGGGACCCTCGAACACTGAAGCTTTCTTT
cdr3_aa: CASSWAGPSNTEAFF
d_call: -
v_call: TRBV7-6
j_call: TRBJ1-1
clone_size: few

cdr3_nt: TGTGCCAGCAGCGTTGAGGGGGACTACTACAATGAGCAGTTCTTC
cdr3_aa: CASSVEGDYYNEQFF
d_call: -
v_call: TRBV9
j_call: TRBJ2-1
clone_size: -

cdr3_nt: TGTGCCAGCAGCCCCGGACTAGCAGCCTACAATGAGCAGTTCTTC
cdr3_aa: CASSPGLAAYNEQFF
d_call: TRBD2
v_call: TRBV7-3
j_call: TRBJ2-1
clone_size: once

cdr3_nt: TGCAGCGTATTGGGCAACTATGGCTACACCTTC
cdr3_aa: CSVLGNYGYTF
d_call: -
v_call: TRBV29-1
j_call: TRBJ1-2
clone_size: few

cdr3_nt: TGCGCCAGCAGCTTGGTGACAGCGTCCTACGAGCAGTACTTC
cdr3_aa: CASSLVTASYEQYF
d_call: -
v_call: TRBV5-1
j_call: TRBJ2-7
clone_size: -

cdr3_nt: TGTGCCAGCAGCTTTACTAGCGACGGGGAGAATGAGCAGTTCTTC
cdr3_aa: CASSFTSDGENEQFF
d_call: TRBD2
v_call: TRBV7-9
j_call: TRBJ2-1
clone_size: -

cdr3_nt: TGCGCCAGCAGCTTGTCGGAAGAGACCCAGTACTTC
cdr3_aa: CASSLSEETQYF
d_call: -
v_call: TRBV5-1
j_call: TRBJ2-5
clone_size: -

cdr3_nt: TGTGCCAGCAGCTTGGCCCCGGTATACCAAAACATTCAGTACTTC
cdr3_aa: CASSLAPVYQNIQYF
d_call: -
v_call: TRBV5-6
j_call: TRBJ2-4
clone_size: few

cdr3_nt: TGCAGCGTTGACAGCGGGAGTTTGAATGAGCAGTTCTTC
cdr3_aa: CSVDSGSLNEQFF
d_call: TRBD2
v_call: TRBV29-1
j_call: TRBJ2-1
clone_size: -

cdr3_nt: TGCAGCGTTGAGGGCAGAGCCTCTGGAAACACCATATATTTT
cdr3_aa: CSVEGRASGNTIYF
d_call: -
v_call: TRBV29-1
j_call: TRBJ1-3
clone_size: -

cdr3_nt: TGTGCCATCAGTGTCGAGGGAGACGAGCAGTACTTC
cdr3_aa: CAISVEGDEQYF
d_call: -
v_call: TRBV10-3
j_call: TRBJ2-7
clone_size: -

cdr3_nt: TGTGCCAGCAGTTACGGTCAGGGGGACTATGGCTACACCTTC
cdr3_aa: CASSYGQGDYGYTF
d_call: TRBD1
v_call: TRBV6-6
j_call: TRBJ1-2
clone_size: few

cdr3_nt: TGCGCCAGCAGCGTGGGACAGGTCAATCCTCGTGGTGAAGCTTTCTTT
cdr3_aa: CASSVGQVNPRGEAFF
d_call: TRBD1
v_call: TRBV5-1
j_call: TRBJ1-1
clone_size: few

cdr3_nt: TGTGCCAGCTCCCCACCCGTGGCGGATGAGCAGTTCTTC
cdr3_aa: CASSPPVADEQFF
d_call: -
v_call: TRBV18
j_call: TRBJ2-1
clone_size: few

cdr3_nt: TGTGCCAGCAGCGTAGGTGCAGCGGGATCCTACAATGAGCAGTTCTTC
cdr3_aa: CASSVGAAGSYNEQFF
d_call: TRBD2
v_call: TRBV9
j_call: TRBJ2-1
clone_size: -

cdr3_nt: TGCGCCAGCAGCTTACGAGGAGGGAACTCCTACGAGCAGTACTTC
cdr3_aa: CASSLRGGNSYEQYF
d_call: -
v_call: TRBV5-1
j_call: TRBJ2-7
clone_size: -

cdr3_nt: TGCAGCGACTCGACGGGCTCCTACGAGCAGTACTTC
cdr3_aa: CSDSTGSYEQYF
d_call: -
v_call: TRBV29-1
j_call: TRBJ2-7
clone_size: -

cdr3_nt: TGTGCCAGCAGCCAAACCGGGACAGGGGAAGAGACCCAGTACTTC
cdr3_aa: CASSQTGTGEETQYF
d_call: TRBD1
v_call: TRBV7-3
j_call: TRBJ2-5
clone_size: few

cdr3_nt: TGTGCCAGCAGCCAAGAACGGGAGGGACCCTACGAGCAGTACTTC
cdr3_aa: CASSQEREGPYEQYF
d_call: TRBD2
v_call: TRBV4-2
j_call: TRBJ2-7
clone_size: few

cdr3_nt: TGTGCCAGCAGCCCCCGGACTAGCGGGACGGCAGATACGCAGTATTTT
cdr3_aa: CASSPRTSGTADTQYF
d_call: TRBD2
v_call: TRBV7-2
j_call: TRBJ2-3
clone_size: few

cdr3_nt: TGTGCCAGCAATGGCGGCCAGAGAAGCTACACCTTC
cdr3_aa: CASNGGQRSYTF
d_call: -
v_call: TRBV28
j_call: TRBJ1-2
clone_size: -

cdr3_nt: TGTGCCAGTACGGACATGTGGTATCAGCCCCAGCATTTT
cdr3_aa: CASTDMWYQPQHF
d_call: -
v_call: TRBV19
j_call: TRBJ1-5
clone_size: few

cdr3_nt: TGTGCCAGCAGTTTGACAGGGGGGGAACAGCCCCAGCATTTT
cdr3_aa: CASSLTGGEQPQHF
d_call: TRBD1
v_call: TRBV27
j_call: TRBJ1-5
clone_size: -

cdr3_nt: TGCGCCAGCACCCTAATCTCTGGGGCCAACGTCCTGACTTTC
cdr3_aa: CASTLISGANVLTF
d_call: -
v_call: TRBV5-1
j_call: TRBJ2-6
clone_size: -

cdr3_nt: TGTGCCAGCAGTGAGCCACAGGGTGAGGAGACCCAGTACTTC
cdr3_aa: CASSEPQGEETQYF
d_call: -
v_call: TRBV25-1
j_call: TRBJ2-5
clone_size: few

cdr3_nt: TGTGCCAGCAGTAAACTGGGGGGAGACTACGAGCAGTACTTC
cdr3_aa: CASSKLGGDYEQYF
d_call: -
v_call: TRBV6-5
j_call: TRBJ2-7
clone_size: -

cdr3_nt: TGTGCCAGCAGTTACTCGACCAAGCTAGGTCAAGAGACCCAGTACTTC
cdr3_aa: CASSYSTKLGQETQYF
d_call: -
v_call: TRBV6-5
j_call: TRBJ2-5
clone_size: -

cdr3_nt: TGCAGCTACAGATTCTCCTACAATGAGCAGTTCTTC
cdr3_aa: CSYRFSYNEQFF
d_call: -
v_call: TRBV29-1
j_call: TRBJ2-1
clone_size: few

cdr3_nt: TGTGCCAGCAGCCCCGCGGGCAGCCAAGAGACCCAGTACTTC
cdr3_aa: CASSPAGSQETQYF
d_call: -
v_call: TRBV9
j_call: TRBJ2-5
clone_size: -

cdr3_nt: TGTGCCAGCAGCTTAAGGGGACTAGCTCCAGATACGCAGTATTTT
cdr3_aa: CASSLRGLAPDTQYF
d_call: TRBD2
v_call: TRBV7-3
j_call: TRBJ2-3
clone_size: few

cdr3_nt: TGTGCCAGCTCACCACTATCAGCGGATCCGTTCTTC
cdr3_aa: CASSPLSADPFF
d_call: -
v_call: TRBV18
j_call: TRBJ2-1
clone_size: few

cdr3_nt: TGCAGCGTTGGGCTCGGAGGGGGCCTTGAGACCCAGTACTTC
cdr3_aa: CSVGLGGGLETQYF
d_call: -
v_call: TRBV29-1
j_call: TRBJ2-5
clone_size: -

cdr3_nt: TGTGCCAGCAGCCTAACTAGCGTAGGGGGCAATGAGCAGTTCTTC
cdr3_aa: CASSLTSVGGNEQFF
d_call: -
v_call: TRBV2
j_call: TRBJ2-1
clone_size: -

cdr3_nt: TGTGCCAGCAGCTTACAGGGGAGCTCCTACAATGAGCAGTTCTTC
cdr3_aa: CASSLQGSSYNEQFF
d_call: -
v_call: TRBV7-3
j_call: TRBJ2-1
clone_size: -

cdr3_nt: TGCGCCAGCAGTCAGTCAGGGACGGACTACTCCTACGAGCAGTACTTC
cdr3_aa: CASSQSGTDYSYEQYF
d_call: -
v_call: TRBV23-1
j_call: TRBJ2-7
clone_size: -

cdr3_nt: TGTGCCAGCAGAGATCGAATGGGCAACCGGGCTTTCTTT
cdr3_aa: CASRDRMGNRAFF
d_call: -
v_call: TRBV25-1
j_call: TRBJ1-1
clone_size: few

cdr3_nt: TGTGCCAGCAGCTCCCGGGGGAGAGGGAGTGATATCGACGAGCAGTACTTC
cdr3_aa: CASSSRGRGSDIDEQYF
d_call: -
v_call: TRBV7-9
j_call: TRBJ2-7
clone_size: -